The 20 T cell receptor beta chains presented below share a single source sample, sequenced in a study of monozygotic twins with inflammatory bowel disease. TCRdb re-called the 5' RACE reads and shows each CDR3 protein once, DNA omitted. The table for this sample gives 200,000 to 250,000 distinct CDR3 sequences. Sequencing was done on a sample of blood. The receptor set was obtained from a human donor with ulcerative colitis or Crohn's disease, or a healthy co-twin of an affected twin (not recorded which).

This sequence joins TRBV5-1 and TRBJ2-2; there is no DNA to check the TCRdb D call of TRBD1. The CDR3 length is 17 residues. The germline CDR1 and CDR2 sequences are SGHRS and YFSETQ. The CDR3 loop reads CASSLQGADLNTGELFF.

This rearrangement joins TRBV14 to TRBJ1-1; without DNA, the TCRdb call of TRBD1 cannot be checked. Germline values: CDR1 SGHDN, CDR2 FVKESK. The CDR3 has 13 amino acids. CDR3 amino acids: CASSLFMGQKAFF. Complete variable domain (other parts from reference TRBV14 and TRBJ1-1): EAGVTQFPSHSVIEKGQTVTLRCDPISGHDNLYWYRRVMGKEIKFLLHFVKESKQDESGMPNNRFLAERTGGTYSTLKVQPAELEDSGVYFCASSLFMGQKAFFGQGTRLTVV.

This chain joins TRBV5-1 and TRBJ1-2; lacking DNA, the TRBD1 call made by TCRdb goes unchecked. Germline CDR1 and CDR2: SGHRS and YFSETQ. The CDR3 spans 13 residues. This chain's CDR3 is CASSSGGNYGYTF.

The V and J genes are TRBV20-1 and TRBJ1-4; the TCRdb D gene call, TRBD1, has no DNA to confirm it. The CDR3 has 12 amino acids. Germline V gene lookup returns CDR1 DFQATT and CDR2 SNEGSKA (reference sequence). Here the CDR3 reads CSAFGTGEKLFF.

The chain employs TRBV5-1 and TRBJ2-4; TCRdb selects TRBD1, and the lack of DNA leaves this call unchecked. The CDR3 is 15 residues long. The V gene's germline CDR1 is SGHRS and CDR2 YFSETQ. The CDR3 is CASSLWTGTKNIQYF.

CDR3 residues: CSAGDRASDTQYF. V is TRBV20-1 and J is TRBJ2-3; TCRdb's assignment of TRBD1 cannot be checked, as there is no DNA. The germline V gene encodes CDR1 DFQATT and CDR2 SNEGSKA (reference sequence). The CDR3 has 13 amino acids.

The chain carries TRBV3-1 and TRBJ2-6; TCRdb indicates TRBD2, and absent DNA this call remains unverified. Germline CDR1 reads LGHDT; CDR2 reads YNNKEL (reference sequence). The CDR3 has 18 amino acids. CDR3: CASSQDQGLSSGANVLTF.

The CDR3: CASEQAPNTEAFF. The gene calls are TRBV19 and TRBJ1-1; TCRdb calls TRBD1, which cannot be checked without DNA. This CDR3 has 13 amino acids. Per germline, CDR1 LNHDA and CDR2 SQIVND (reference sequence).

V and J are TRBV6-1 and TRBJ1-1; the D gene TCRdb calls, TRBD1, cannot be checked with no DNA. The CDR3 extends over 14 amino acids. Germline loops: CDR1 MNHNS, CDR2 SASEGT. CDR3 sequence reads: CASTRDRENTEAFF.

V and J are TRBV20-1 and TRBJ1-5; TCRdb designates TRBD1, a call that cannot be tested without DNA. Germline V CDR1 and CDR2: DFQATT, SNEGSKA (reference sequence). The CDR3 is made up of 13 amino acids. CDR3 region: CSASTGINQPQHF.

The CDR3 spells CASSPSGQGSSYNEQFF. The V call is TRBV7-9, the J call TRBJ2-1; the TRBD1 assignment by TCRdb is unverifiable without DNA. The CDR3 is made up of 17 amino acids. Germline V gene sequence: CDR1 SEHNR, CDR2 FQNEAQ (reference sequence).

The chain joins TRBV5-1 to TRBJ2-3. The CDR3 sequence is 15 residues long. The V gene's germline CDR1 is SGHRS and CDR2 YFSETQ. The CDR3 sequence is CASSLAWAATDTQYF.

The rearrangement uses TRBV20-1 and TRBJ2-5; as DNA is missing, the TRBD1 call by TCRdb cannot be tested. CDR3 length equals 15 residues. CDR1 is DFQATT and CDR2 is SNEGSKA in the germline V gene (reference sequence). CDR3 residues: CSAASHSRAQETQYF.

The chain uses TRBV12-3 or TRBV12-4 and TRBJ1-2; TCRdb indicates TRBD1, and absent DNA this call remains unverified. CDR3 length: 13 amino acids. This CDR3 reads CASSPDREHGYTF.

The chain couples TRBV20-1 to TRBJ1-5; TCRdb picks TRBD1, but there is no DNA to check that call. This CDR3 region has 14 residues. CDR1 is DFQATT, CDR2 SNEGSKA, per germline (reference sequence). The CDR3 sequence is CSARDQQGAKPQHF.

The rearrangement links TRBV12-3 or TRBV12-4 to TRBJ2-5; TCRdb's assignment of TRBD2 cannot be checked, as there is no DNA. The CDR3 spans 15 residues. Here the CDR3 reads CASSGLAGGEETQYF.

V is TRBV11-2 and J is TRBJ2-7. This CDR3 has 12 amino acids. Germline CDR1 is SGHAT and CDR2 is FQNNGV. This chain's CDR3 is CASSFQTNEQYF.

The chain combines TRBV28 with TRBJ1-1. The CDR3 consists of 13 residues. Germline V CDR1 and CDR2: MDHEN, SYDVKM. CDR3 in amino acids: CASRVTGLTEAFF.

The chain is built from TRBV7-2 and TRBJ2-6; without DNA, the TCRdb call of TRBD1 cannot be checked. The CDR3 covers 16 residues. Germline V lookup: CDR1 SGHTA, CDR2 FQGNSA. CDR3: CASSIRTGAGANVLTF.

The rearrangement joins TRBV5-6 to TRBJ1-6. Germline values: CDR1 SGHDT, CDR2 YYEEEE. The CDR3 length is 15 residues. The CDR3 sequence: CVSSLRGGLNSPLHF. Together with reference TRBV5-6 and TRBJ1-6, the CDR3 gives the full variable domain: DAGVTQSPTHLIKTRGQQVTLRCSPKSGHDTVSWYQQALGQGPQFIFQYYEEEERQRGNFPDRFSGHQFPNYSSELNVNALLLGDSALYLCVSSLRGGLNSPLHFGNGTRLTVT.